The 17 T cell receptor beta chains given below trace back to one sample, sequenced in a study of cytomegalovirus exposure and HLA in healthy donors. The PCR was carried out with 60 Vbeta primers and 13 Jbeta primers. Sequencing was performed with immunoSEQ multiplex PCR; in TCRdb, only in-frame clones are kept and a portion is missing. The data contain under 150,000 clones, around 82% of them seen just once; the ten biggest clones take up under 2%. The sequenced sample was PBMCs. These receptors all come from a boy under 18 in good health and CMV-seronegative.

The J gene is TRBJ1-2, the V gene TRBV4-2, with 8 bases lining up with TRBD1. Germline V gene data show CDR1 as LGHNA and CDR2 as YNFKEQ. This CDR3 contains 14 residues. The ends lost 0 bases at V and 7 bases at J; junction bases unmatched: 4. In DNA, the CDR3 is TGTGCCAGCAGCCAAGAGTCCAGGGGGCTTGGCTACACCTTC. Translating gives CASSQESRGLGYTF.

This chain joins TRBV9 and TRBJ1-2, with a possible D match to TRBD1 (5 bases). Germline V gene lookup returns CDR1 SGDLS and CDR2 YYNGEE. The V gene lost 3 bases and the J gene lost 1 base, with 19 bases spanning the gap. The CDR3 is made up of 17 amino acids. CDR3 coding DNA: TGTGCCAGCAGCGCCTACCGGGACTCAGGTTATAACTATGGCTACACCTTC. As protein: CASSAYRDSGYNYGYTF. Combining the CDR3 with reference TRBV9 and TRBJ1-2 gives the whole variable domain DSGVTQTPKHLITATGQRVTLRCSPRSGDLSVYWYQQSLDQGLQFLIQYYNGEERAKGNILERFSAQQFPDLHSELNLSSLELGDSALYFCASSAYRDSGYNYGYTFGSGTRLTVV.

The count of this clone is one. The CDR3 sequence: CASSLGTALNVLTF. The DNA for the CDR3 is TGTGCCAGCAGCTTAGGGACAGCCCTCAACGTCCTGACTTTC. V usage is TRBV5-6 and J usage is TRBJ2-6, with 7 bases matching TRBD1. Trimming took 2 bases from V and 9 from J; bases not matched to a gene: 5. This CDR3 is 14 amino acids long. Germline V gives CDR1 SGHDT, CDR2 YYEEEE. The entire variable domain, with the rest obtained from reference TRBV5-6 and TRBJ2-6, is as follows: DAGVTQSPTHLIKTRGQQVTLRCSPKSGHDTVSWYQQALGQGPQFIFQYYEEEERQRGNFPDRFSGHQFPNYSSELNVNALLLGDSALYLCASSLGTALNVLTFGAGSRLTVL.

This clone has at least ten counts. The V call is TRBV7-9, the J call TRBJ1-4; 9 bases align to TRBD1. Losses at the gene ends were 6 bases for V and 5 bases for J; bases not matched to a gene: 4. The CDR3 consists of 14 residues. In germline, CDR1 is SEHNR, CDR2 FQNEAQ (reference sequence). The CDR3 DNA follows: TGTGCCAGCAGTACCGGGACAGGGAATGAAAAACTGTTTTTT. The encoded protein is CASSTGTGNEKLFF.

This chain joins TRBV7-2 and TRBJ2-5; a weak D match, TRBD1 (5 bases). Trimming removed 7 bases at V and 5 bases at J, with 23 bases between. Germline-derived CDR1 and CDR2 are SGHTA and FQGNSA. The CDR3 length is 16 residues. The CDR3 nucleotides read TGTGCCAGCACCGAAGACGTGGGCAGGGTCATGGAGACCCAGTACTTC. This encodes CASTEDVGRVMETQYF.

The chain couples TRBV6-5 to TRBJ2-1; D perhaps matches TRBD1 (6 bases). CDR1 is MNHEY, CDR2 SVGAGI, per germline. With 6 bases removed from V and 0 bases from J, the gap between germline ends came to 12 bases. The CDR3 totals 15 residues. CDR3 DNA: TGTGCCAGCAGAGGACAGCAACCCTCCTACAATGAGCAGTTCTTC. Its protein is CASRGQQPSYNEQFF.

The chain is built from TRBV9 and TRBJ2-3; 7 bases agree with TRBD2. The germline V gene has CDR1 SGDLS and CDR2 YYNGEE. The CDR3 spans 14 residues. With V trimmed by 3 bases and J by 3 bases, 4 bases remained unmatched. DNA of the CDR3: TGTGCCAGCAGCGCCAGCGGGGTTACAGATACGCAGTATTTT. This encodes CASSASGVTDTQYF.

The chain recombines TRBV29-1 with TRBJ1-1; a possible D gene is TRBD1 (6 bases). Germline lookup yields CDR1 SQVTM and CDR2 ANQGSEA. Trimming removed 4 bases at V and 5 bases at J, with 14 bases between. This CDR3 comprises 13 residues. The CDR3 DNA reads TGCAGCGTTGTGGGGGGGGCGCGGACTGAAGCTTTCTTT. As protein: CSVVGGARTEAFF.

Remarks on this clone: Other DNA sequences from this sample encode an identical CDR3 as well. J is TRBJ1-1 and V is TRBV27; D is unresolved. The CDR3 contains 14 residues. Trimming removed 0 bases from V and 2 bases from J, with 7 bases in between. Germline V gives CDR1 MNHEY, CDR2 SMNVEV (reference sequence). DNA of the CDR3: TGTGCCAGCAGTTTATCAGCGGGAAACACTGAAGCTTTCTTT. It specifies CASSLSAGNTEAFF.

The J gene is TRBJ2-2, the V gene TRBV7-9; TRBD2 matches at 7 bases. The CDR3 sequence is 15 residues long. Trimming took 1 base from V and 4 from J; bases not matched to a gene: 3. Germline assignment: CDR1 SEHNR and CDR2 FQNEAQ (reference sequence). This chain's CDR3 is CASSLEGGFTGELFF. CDR3 nucleotide sequence: TGTGCCAGCAGCTTAGAGGGAGGGTTCACCGGGGAGCTGTTTTTT.

This clone came up a few times. J is TRBJ2-7 and V is TRBV5-6, with unresolved D. Trimming took 1 base from V and 3 from J, leaving 5 bases between them. This CDR3 has 12 residues. Germline V gives CDR1 SGHDT, CDR2 YYEEEE. The CDR3 region is CASSLTDYEQYF. The DNA for the CDR3 is TGTGCCAGCAGCTTGACTGACTACGAGCAGTACTTC.

This sequence joins TRBV18 and TRBJ1-1; D call uncertain. Between the trimmed V and J ends, which lost 2 bases and 2 bases, there was a span of 3 bases. Germline V lookup: CDR1 KGHSH, CDR2 LQKENI. The CDR3 runs 12 residues. Here the CDR3 reads CASSPSNTEAFF. DNA of the CDR3: TGTGCCAGCTCACCATCTAACACTGAAGCTTTCTTT.

This clone appeared a single time. The V gene is TRBV2, the J gene TRBJ1-4; D is uncertain. The V gene lost 7 bases and the J gene lost 3 bases, with 9 bases spanning the gap. The CDR3 contains 13 residues. Germline CDR1 is SNHLY and CDR2 is FYNNEI. The CDR3 DNA is TGTGCCAGCAAGCGAGCGTCTAATGAAAAACTGTTTTTT. Translating it yields CASKRASNEKLFF.

The sample holds one count of this clone. This chain connects TRBV5-4 to TRBJ1-6; possible D gene TRBD1, 5 bases. CDR3 length: 14 amino acids. Trimming cost V 2 bases and J 9 bases, with 12 bases left between them. Germline V gene sequence: CDR1 SGHNT, CDR2 YYREEE (reference sequence). CDR3 residues: CASSFPGNGSPLHF. DNA for the CDR3: TGTGCCAGCAGCTTTCCAGGGAACGGTTCACCCCTCCACTTT.

The rearrangement links TRBV7-9 to TRBJ1-2; perhaps TRBD1 as D (5 bases). Germline lookup yields CDR1 SEHNR and CDR2 FQNEAQ (reference sequence). This CDR3 comprises 14 residues. Trimming shortened V by 8 bases and J by 3 bases, and 16 bases separated the two germline ends. The CDR3 DNA follows: TGTGCCAGCTCCCGCACGGGGGAGGACTATGGCTACACCTTC. It codes for CASSRTGEDYGYTF.

The J gene is TRBJ2-1, the V gene TRBV5-1; 9 bases match TRBD2. Per the germline V gene, CDR1 is SGHRS and CDR2 is YFSETQ. The CDR3 consists of 18 residues. The junction had 12 bases not matched to a gene; V was cut back by 4 bases and J by 1 base. This CDR3 reads CASSVARAGGPSYNEQFF. CDR3 in DNA: TGCGCCAGCAGCGTGGCTAGAGCGGGAGGCCCTTCCTACAATGAGCAGTTCTTC.

Worth noting for this clone: The germline gene is not matched at one end of the junction; a read error may be the cause. This sequence joins TRBV7-9 and TRBJ1-4; weak D call: TRBD1 (6 bases). The CDR3 extends over 16 amino acids. Germline V gene lookup returns CDR1 SEHNR and CDR2 FQNEAQ (reference sequence). CDR3 sequence: CSSSLAIATGGEKLFF. The DNA of the CDR3 is TGTTCCAGCAGCTTAGCGATTGCCACGGGGGGCGAAAAACTGTTTTTT.